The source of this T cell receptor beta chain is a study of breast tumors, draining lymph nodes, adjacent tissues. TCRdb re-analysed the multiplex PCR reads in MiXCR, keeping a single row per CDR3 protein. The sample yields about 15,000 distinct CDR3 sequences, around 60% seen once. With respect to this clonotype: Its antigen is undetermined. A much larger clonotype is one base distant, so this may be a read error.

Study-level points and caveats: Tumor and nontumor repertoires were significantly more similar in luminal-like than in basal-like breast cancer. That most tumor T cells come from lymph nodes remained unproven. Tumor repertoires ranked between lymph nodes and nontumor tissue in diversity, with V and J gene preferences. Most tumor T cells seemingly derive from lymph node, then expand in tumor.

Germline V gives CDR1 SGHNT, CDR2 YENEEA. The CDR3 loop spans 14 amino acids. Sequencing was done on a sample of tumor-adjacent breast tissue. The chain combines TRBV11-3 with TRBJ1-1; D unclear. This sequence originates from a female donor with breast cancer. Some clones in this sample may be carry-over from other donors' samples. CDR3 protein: CTSSFSGVNTEAFF. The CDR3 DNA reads TGTACCAGCAGCTTCTCCGGGGTGAACACTGAAGCTTTCTTT.